These 3 T cell receptor beta chains share one sample of origin, sequenced in a study of low-dose radiotherapy and immunotherapy resistance in tumors. With TRAV- and TRBV-specific primers, first-strand cDNA was made, covering the alpha and beta chains. TCR amplification used roughly 20 PCR cycles, a constant-region primer and a V-primer adapter. TCRdb redid the calling of the reads with MiXCR, one entry per CDR3 protein. Of over 70,000 distinct CDR3 sequences listed, roughly 31% are singletons. The time point here: before trial treatment. The specimen was PBMCs, collected before treatment. These receptors were obtained from a female donor with ovarian cancer.

Comments on this clonotype: A read error is likely here: a far larger clone is one base away. This rearrangement joins TRBV28 to TRBJ2-1; TRBD2 matches 8 bases. The V gene end was trimmed by 5 bases and the J gene end by 10 bases; junction bases not matched to a gene: 19. Germline V gives CDR1 MDHEN, CDR2 SYDVKM. This CDR3 spans 17 amino acids. The CDR3 region is CASSGEISGSPSGEQFF. CDR3 bases: TGTGCCAGCAGTGGTGAAATAAGCGGGAGCCCCTCGGGGGAGCAGTTCTTC.

This clonotype was recorded many times. The chain carries TRBV20-1 and TRBJ1-1, with D possibly TRBD1 on 5 matching bases. V was shortened by 5 bases and J by 1 base, with 11 bases between the two germline ends. This CDR3 is built from 13 residues. Germline V CDR1 and CDR2: DFQATT, SNEGSKA (reference sequence). Here the CDR3 reads CSASLDRNTEAFF. Here the CDR3 DNA reads TGCAGTGCTTCCCTCGACAGGAACACTGAAGCTTTCTTT.

At least ten counts were recorded for this clonotype. The chain is built from TRBV25-1 and TRBJ2-2; 7 positions agree with TRBD1. With 3 bases clipped from V and 11 bases from J, the junction kept 3 bases outside the gene matches. This CDR3 is 12 amino acids long. Per the germline V gene, CDR1 is MGHDK and CDR2 is SYGVNS. The CDR3 spells CASSDGTAELFF. CDR3 DNA sequence: TGTGCCAGCAGTGATGGGACAGCTGAGCTGTTTTTT.